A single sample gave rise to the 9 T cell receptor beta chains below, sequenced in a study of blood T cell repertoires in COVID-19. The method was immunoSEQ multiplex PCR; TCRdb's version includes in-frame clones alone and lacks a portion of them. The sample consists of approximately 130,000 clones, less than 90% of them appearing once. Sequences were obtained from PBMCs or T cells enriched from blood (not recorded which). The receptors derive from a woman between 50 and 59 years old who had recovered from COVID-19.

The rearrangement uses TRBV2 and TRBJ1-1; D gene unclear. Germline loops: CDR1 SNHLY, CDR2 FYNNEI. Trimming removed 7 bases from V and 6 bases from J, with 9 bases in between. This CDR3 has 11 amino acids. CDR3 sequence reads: CASTPYSEAFF. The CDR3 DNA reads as TGTGCCAGCACCCCTTATTCTGAAGCTTTCTTT.

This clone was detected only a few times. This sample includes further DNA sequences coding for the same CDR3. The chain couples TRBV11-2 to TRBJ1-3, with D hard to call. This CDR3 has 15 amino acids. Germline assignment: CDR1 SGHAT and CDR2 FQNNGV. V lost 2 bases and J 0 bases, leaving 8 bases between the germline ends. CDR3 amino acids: CASSLSTSSGNTIYF. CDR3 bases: TGTGCCAGCAGCTTATCGACAAGCTCTGGAAACACCATATATTTT.

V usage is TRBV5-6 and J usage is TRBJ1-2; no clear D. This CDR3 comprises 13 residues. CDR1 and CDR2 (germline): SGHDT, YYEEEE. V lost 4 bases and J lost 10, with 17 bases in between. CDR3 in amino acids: CASSPSGRMYYTF. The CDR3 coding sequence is TGTGCCAGCAGCCCGAGCGGCCGGATGTACTACACCTTC.

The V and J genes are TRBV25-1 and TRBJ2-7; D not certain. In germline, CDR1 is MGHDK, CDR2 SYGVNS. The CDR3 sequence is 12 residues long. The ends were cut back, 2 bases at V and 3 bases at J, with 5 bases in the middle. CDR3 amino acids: CASSETGYEQYF. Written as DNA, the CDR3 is TGTGCCAGCAGTGAAACGGGCTACGAGCAGTACTTC.

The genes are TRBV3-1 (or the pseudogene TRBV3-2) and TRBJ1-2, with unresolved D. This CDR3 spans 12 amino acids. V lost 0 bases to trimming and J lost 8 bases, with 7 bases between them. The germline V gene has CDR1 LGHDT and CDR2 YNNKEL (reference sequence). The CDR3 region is CASSQESRGYTF. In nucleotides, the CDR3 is TGTGCCAGCAGCCAAGAATCGCGGGGCTACACCTTC.

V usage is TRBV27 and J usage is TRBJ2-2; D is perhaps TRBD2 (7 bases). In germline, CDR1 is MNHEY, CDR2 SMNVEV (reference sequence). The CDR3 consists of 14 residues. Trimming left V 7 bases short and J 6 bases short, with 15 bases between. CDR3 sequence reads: CASNGGQRAGELFF. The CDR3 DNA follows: TGTGCCAGCAACGGGGGGCAGCGCGCCGGGGAGCTGTTTTTT.

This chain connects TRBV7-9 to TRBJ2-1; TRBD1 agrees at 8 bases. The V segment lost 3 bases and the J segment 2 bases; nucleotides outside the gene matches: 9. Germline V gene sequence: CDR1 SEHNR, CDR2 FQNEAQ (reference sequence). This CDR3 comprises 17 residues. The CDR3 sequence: CASSFRDRLLTYNEQFF. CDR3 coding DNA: TGTGCCAGCAGCTTCCGGGACAGGTTATTAACCTACAATGAGCAGTTCTTC.

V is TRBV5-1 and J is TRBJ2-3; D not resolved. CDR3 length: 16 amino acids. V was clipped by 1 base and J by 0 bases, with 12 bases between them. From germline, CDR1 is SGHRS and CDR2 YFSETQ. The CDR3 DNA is TGCGCCAGCAGCTTGACAGCCCGATCTAGCACAGATACGCAGTATTTT. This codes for CASSLTARSSTDTQYF. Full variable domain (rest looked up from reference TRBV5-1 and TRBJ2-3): KAGVTQTPRYLIKTRGQQVTLSCSPISGHRSVSWYQQTPGQGLQFLFEYFSETQRNKGNFPGRFSGRQFSNSRSEMNVSTLELGDSALYLCASSLTARSSTDTQYFGPGTRLTVL.

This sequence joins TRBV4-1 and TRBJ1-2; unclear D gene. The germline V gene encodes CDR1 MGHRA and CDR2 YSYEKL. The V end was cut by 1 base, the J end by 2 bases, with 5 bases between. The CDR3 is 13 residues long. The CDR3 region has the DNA TGCGCCAGCAGCCAAGGCGAAAACTATGGCTACACCTTC. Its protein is CASSQGENYGYTF.